A selection of T cell receptor beta chains follows, all from one sample in a study of blood T cell repertoires in COVID-19. Measured with immunoSEQ multiplex PCR; TCRdb has only the in-frame clones, and not every one. The table includes approximately 300,000 clones, around 90% detected once. The sequencing input was peripheral blood. Receptors were obtained from a man younger than 30 who had recovered from COVID-19. The CDR3 runs from the conserved cysteine through the conserved F or W. A D gene is named only where the DNA matches it firmly. Size values are once, few and many counts, or a class for expanded clones, and some rows have none.

>.|TRBD1|TRBJ2-6|TRBV18
CASSNRQGGPGANVLTF
TGTGCCAGCTCAAACCGACAGGGTGGCCCTGGGGCCAACGTCCTGACTTTC
>.|TRBD1|TRBJ1-2|TRBV14
CASSQDRDRAYGYTF
TGTGCCAGCAGCCAAGATAGGGACAGGGCCTATGGCTACACCTTC
>.|.|TRBJ2-3|TRBV29-1
CSATSTDTQYF
TGCAGCGCCACTAGCACAGATACGCAGTATTTT
>few|.|TRBJ1-6|TRBV5-4
CASSRGRNSPLHF
TGTGCCAGCAGCAGGGGCAGGAATTCACCCCTCCACTTT
>.|.|TRBJ1-6|TRBV7-2
CASSLGRGGTPLHF
TGTGCCAGCAGCTTAGGGAGGGGGGGAACACCCCTCCACTTT
>.|TRBD2|TRBJ2-1|TRBV19
CASKLAGTYNEQFF
TGTGCCAGTAAACTAGCGGGCACCTACAATGAGCAGTTCTTC
>.|TRBD2|TRBJ2-7|TRBV6-2/TRBV6-3
CASSSSMGLVRYEQYF
TGTGCCAGCAGTTCTTCAATGGGACTAGTCCGCTACGAGCAGTACTTC
>once|TRBD2|TRBJ2-1|TRBV20-1
CSASSGRAGDEQFF
TGCAGTGCTAGTTCCGGGAGGGCCGGGGATGAGCAGTTCTTC
>.|.|TRBJ2-5|TRBV20-1
CSAQGIETQYF
TGCAGTGCTCAGGGGATCGAGACCCAGTACTTC
>.|TRBD1|TRBJ1-1|TRBV27
CASSLSFQGATEAFF
TGTGCCAGCAGTTTAAGTTTCCAGGGGGCTACTGAAGCTTTCTTT
>.|TRBD1|TRBJ2-5|TRBV7-9
CASAWTGQETQYF
TGTGCCAGCGCTTGGACAGGCCAAGAGACCCAGTACTTC
>once|.|TRBJ2-3|TRBV4-1
CASSQDLRDGDTQYF
TGCGCCAGCAGCCAAGATCTCAGGGATGGTGATACGCAGTATTTT
>.|TRBD1|TRBJ1-2|TRBV5-6
CASSLSWDRGHGYTF
TGTGCCAGCAGCTTGTCGTGGGACAGGGGGCATGGCTACACCTTC
>.|TRBD2|TRBJ2-3|TRBV6-4
CASSAIAGGSPSTDTQYF
TGTGCCAGCAGTGCAATAGCGGGAGGAAGCCCTAGCACAGATACGCAGTATTTT
>once|.|TRBJ2-3|TRBV2
CASCGQSTDTQYF
TGTGCCAGTTGTGGGCAGAGCACAGATACGCAGTATTTT
>once|TRBD2|TRBJ2-3|TRBV5-8
CASRSWTSGTSTDTQYF
TGTGCCAGCAGAAGCTGGACTAGCGGGACTAGCACAGATACGCAGTATTTT
>.|.|TRBJ2-1|TRBV6-4
CASRVDKYNEQFF
TGTGCCAGCAGAGTGGACAAATACAATGAGCAGTTCTTC
>.|TRBD1|TRBJ2-3|TRBV2
CASSEQGEDTQYF
TGTGCCAGCAGTGAACAGGGGGAGGATACGCAGTATTTT
>.|.|TRBJ2-1|TRBV6-4
CASSDSGHLFF
TGTGCCAGCAGTGATTCGGGACATTTGTTCTTC
>.|.|TRBJ2-7|TRBV10-3
CAISGTYYEQYF
TGTGCCATCAGCGGGACTTACTACGAGCAGTACTTC
>.|.|TRBJ1-2|TRBV6-2/TRBV6-3
CASSYADRNYGYTF
TGTGCCAGCAGTTACGCCGACAGAAACTATGGCTACACCTTC
>.|.|TRBJ1-6|TRBV5-4
CASSLEAGVSPLHF
TGTGCCAGCAGCTTGGAGGCAGGTGTCTCACCCCTCCACTTT
>.|.|TRBJ2-2|TRBV7-3
CASSDDTGSGELFF
TGTGCCAGCTCTGATGACACAGGATCCGGGGAGCTGTTTTTT
>.|TRBD1|TRBJ1-2|TRBV30
CAWWGGQGANYGYTF
TGTGCCTGGTGGGGGGGACAGGGCGCTAACTATGGCTACACCTTC
>.|TRBD1|TRBJ1-4|TRBV7-2
CASSRDSSNEKLFF
TGTGCCAGCAGCAGGGACAGCTCTAATGAAAAACTGTTTTTT
>.|TRBD1|TRBJ2-1|TRBV13
CASSTTRGQGADEQFF
TGTGCCAGCAGCACCACGCGAGGACAGGGGGCCGATGAGCAGTTCTTC
>.|.|TRBJ1-1|TRBV2
CASSEQGGMNTEAFF
TGTGCCAGCAGTGAACAGGGTGGGATGAACACTGAAGCTTTCTTT
>.|.|TRBJ2-7|TRBV4-2
CASSQGARETSYEQYF
TGTGCCAGCAGCCAAGGGGCGAGGGAGACCTCCTACGAGCAGTACTTC
>.|TRBD2|TRBJ2-3|TRBV5-4
CASSRSGGERDTQYF
TGTGCCAGCAGCCGATCGGGAGGGGAAAGAGATACGCAGTATTTT
>.|.|TRBJ1-2|TRBV4-3
CASSLEGDGGYTF
TGCGCCAGCAGCCTAGAGGGAGATGGTGGCTACACCTTC
>.|TRBD2|TRBJ2-7|TRBV7-2
CASSPGLAGGRDF
TGTGCCAGCAGCCCAGGACTAGCGGGGGGCCGGGACTTC
>.|.|TRBJ1-3|TRBV9
CASSSPNIPSDSGNTIYF
TGTGCCAGCAGCTCCCCCAATATACCCAGTGACTCTGGAAACACCATATATTTT
>.|.|TRBJ1-2|TRBV25-1
CASSETQILSTLGYTF
TGTGCCAGCAGTGAAACCCAGATTTTAAGTACCCTTGGCTACACCTTC
>.|TRBD2|TRBJ2-5|TRBV6-1
CASSETVAGDETQYF
TGTGCCAGCAGTGAAACGGTAGCGGGAGACGAGACCCAGTACTTC
>.|TRBD1|TRBJ1-1|TRBV2
CASSVTGGAFF
TGTGCCAGCAGTGTGACAGGGGGAGCTTTCTTT
>.|.|TRBJ2-5|TRBV5-1
CASSFSGENQETQYF
TGCGCCAGCAGCTTCTCGGGGGAGAACCAAGAGACCCAGTACTTC
>.|TRBD1|TRBJ2-7|TRBV27
CASSKGQGAGEQYF
TGTGCCAGCAGTAAGGGACAGGGGGCAGGAGAGCAGTACTTC
>.|.|TRBJ1-5|TRBV6-5
CASSLTPDSNQPQHF
TGTGCCAGCAGTTTGACACCCGATAGCAATCAGCCCCAGCATTTT
>.|.|TRBJ1-1|TRBV5-4
CASSFPTANTEAFF
TGTGCCAGCAGCTTCCCCACAGCGAACACTGAAGCTTTCTTT
>.|.|TRBJ2-2|TRBV2
CASSGGPSNTGELFF
TGTGCCAGCAGTGGCGGTCCCTCGAACACCGGGGAGCTGTTTTTT
>once|.|TRBJ2-6|TRBV6-5
CASNSQGSGANVLTF
TGTGCCAGCAACTCTCAGGGTTCTGGGGCCAACGTCCTGACTTTC
>.|.|TRBJ2-1|TRBV2
CASEGAPYNEQFF
TGTGCCAGCGAGGGCGCTCCCTACAATGAGCAGTTCTTC
>.|.|TRBJ1-1|TRBV9
CASSEGSTQVEAFF
TGTGCCAGCAGCGAGGGGTCGACGCAGGTGGAGGCTTTCTTT
>.|TRBD1|TRBJ2-7|TRBV7-9
CASSFRAGQVYEQYF
TGTGCCAGCAGCTTCAGGGCGGGACAGGTATACGAGCAGTACTTC
>.|.|TRBJ1-5|TRBV6-5
CASTRESSNQPQHF
TGTGCCAGCACACGGGAGAGTAGCAATCAGCCCCAGCATTTT
>.|.|TRBJ1-1|TRBV5-1
CASSAMTGNTEAFF
TGCGCCAGCAGCGCAATGACAGGGAACACTGAAGCTTTCTTT
>.|TRBD1|TRBJ1-2|TRBV5-4
CASSSGQGWGYTF
TGTGCCAGCAGCTCGGGACAGGGCTGGGGCTACACCTTC
>.|TRBD1|TRBJ2-7|TRBV6-5
CASSYRDRFSYEQYF
TGTGCCAGCAGTTATCGGGACAGATTCTCCTACGAGCAGTACTTC
>.|TRBD2|TRBJ2-1|TRBV7-6
CASSHSSGPTNEQFF
TGTGCCAGCAGCCACAGTAGCGGGCCAACCAATGAGCAGTTCTTC
>.|TRBD2|TRBJ2-3|TRBV3-1/TRBV3-2
CASSQRLAGSTDTQYF
TGTGCCAGCAGCCAAAGACTAGCGGGGAGCACAGATACGCAGTATTTT
>.|.|TRBJ2-2|TRBV9
CASSVGGATGELFF
TGTGCCAGCAGCGTAGGGGGAGCTACCGGGGAGCTGTTTTTT